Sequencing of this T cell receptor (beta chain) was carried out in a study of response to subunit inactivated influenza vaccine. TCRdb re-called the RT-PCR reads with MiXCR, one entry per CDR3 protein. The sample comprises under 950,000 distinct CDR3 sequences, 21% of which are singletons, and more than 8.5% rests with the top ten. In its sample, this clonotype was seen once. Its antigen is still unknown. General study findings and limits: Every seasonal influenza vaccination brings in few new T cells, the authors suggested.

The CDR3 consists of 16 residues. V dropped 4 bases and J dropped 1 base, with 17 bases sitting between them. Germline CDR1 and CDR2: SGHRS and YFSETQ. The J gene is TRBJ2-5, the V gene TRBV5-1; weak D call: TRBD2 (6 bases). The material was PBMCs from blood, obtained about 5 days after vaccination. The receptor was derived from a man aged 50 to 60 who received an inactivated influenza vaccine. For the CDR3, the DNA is TGCGCCAGCAGCACCGCCGGCGGGGCGATCCAAGAGACCCAGTACTTC. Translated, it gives CASSTAGGAIQETQYF. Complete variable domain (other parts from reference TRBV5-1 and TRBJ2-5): KAGVTQTPRYLIKTRGQQVTLSCSPISGHRSVSWYQQTPGQGLQFLFEYFSETQRNKGNFPGRFSGRQFSNSRSEMNVSTLELGDSALYLCASSTAGGAIQETQYFGPGTRLLVL.